This is a list of T cell receptor beta chains from one sample in a study of shared clonotypes between healthy human individuals. Here immunoSEQ multiplex PCR was the method, and the copy in TCRdb shows in-frame clones only, minus some. In the table there are around 2,000,000 clones, just over 90% of which are singletons. Input material: naive CD8+ T cells from PBMCs. These receptors originate from a man younger than 35 in good health. Some clones in this sample may be carry-over from other donors' samples. Both conserved end residues are part of each CDR3. A D gene is named only where the DNA matches it firmly. Some rows have no size entry. The others give once, few or many, or a class for an expanded clone.

size,V,J,D,DNA,CDR3
.,TRBV15,TRBJ2-7,.,TGTGCCACCAGCAGAGATATGGCGGCAAGCTCCTACGAGCAGTACTTC,CATSRDMAASSYEQYF
.,TRBV27,TRBJ1-1,.,TGTGCCAGCAGTGGCCTCCTAGAGGGGGTGAAAGGGACTGAAGCTTTCTTT,CASSGLLEGVKGTEAFF
.,TRBV2,TRBJ2-5,TRBD1,TGTGCCAGCCGAAACCCCCGACAGGGGATACAAGAGACCCAGTACTTC,CASRNPRQGIQETQYF
.,TRBV6-5,TRBJ2-7,TRBD2,TGTGCCAGCTGGGGGGGTTCCTACGAGCAGTACTTC,CASWGGSYEQYF
.,TRBV7-8,TRBJ1-5,.,TGTGCCAGCAGCGCGATCCTATCGGGCAATCAGCCCCAGCATTTT,CASSAILSGNQPQHF
.,TRBV7-9,TRBJ2-7,TRBD2,TGTGCCAGCAGCTCAACCGCTAGCGGTGTTGAGGACGAGCAGTACTTC,CASSSTASGVEDEQYF
.,TRBV11-2,TRBJ2-3,TRBD2,TGTGCCAGCAGCTTAGTACTTGCGGGAGGAACAGATACGCAGTATTTT,CASSLVLAGGTDTQYF
.,TRBV28,TRBJ2-1,TRBD1,TGTGCCAGCAGCGGGACAGGGTACAATGTGCAGTTCTTC,CASSGTGYNVQFF
once,TRBV5-1,TRBJ1-2,.,TGCGCCAGCAGCTTGTATGAGATCAGCTATGGCTACACCTTC,CASSLYEISYGYTF
.,TRBV5-1,TRBJ1-5,.,TGCGCCAGCAGCCACTATCAGCCCCAGCATTTT,CASSHYQPQHF
.,TRBV6-5,TRBJ1-2,.,TGTGCCAGCAGTATCTCTGGCAACTATGGCTACACCTTC,CASSISGNYGYTF
.,TRBV28,TRBJ1-2,.,TGTGCCAGCAGTTTATGGACAATGTCTGATGGCTACACCTTC,CASSLWTMSDGYTF
.,TRBV19,TRBJ1-2,TRBD1,TGTGCCAGTAAAACAGGGGGCGGTGGCTACACCTTC,CASKTGGGGYTF
.,TRBV7-6,TRBJ2-1,.,TGTGCCAGCAGCTTAGGAGGGAGGGGGCCAACGAATGAGCAGTTCTTC,CASSLGGRGPTNEQFF
.,TRBV28,TRBJ2-1,.,TGTGCCAGCAGTTTGGCCGGGGGGCCCGAGTTTGAGCAGTTCTTC,CASSLAGGPEFEQFF
.,TRBV7-9,TRBJ2-4,TRBD1,TGTGCCAGCAGGGGGGGACAGGGCAACATTCAGTACTTC,CASRGGQGNIQYF
.,TRBV6-1,TRBJ2-3,.,TGTGCCAGCACCCCTTTCGGGGGTCCAGATACGCAGTATTTT,CASTPFGGPDTQYF
.,TRBV28,TRBJ1-3,.,TGTGCCAGCTCGGGCCAGCATACTGGAAACACCATATATTTT,CASSGQHTGNTIYF
.,TRBV5-1,TRBJ2-3,TRBD2,TGCGCCAGCAGCTTGGTATTAAGGCTAGCGGGAGGGCCAGGTGATACGCAGTATTTT,CASSLVLRLAGGPGDTQYF
once,TRBV7-8,TRBJ2-3,TRBD2,TGTGCCAGCAGCTCCCGGCGGGGGTCGGATACGCAGTATTTT,CASSSRRGSDTQYF
.,TRBV11-3,TRBJ2-7,.,TGTGCCAGCAGCTTATGGCCAGGATACGAGCAGTACTTC,CASSLWPGYEQYF
.,TRBV7-2,TRBJ2-2,TRBD2,TGTGCCAGCAGCTTAGTGGGGAGGGACCGCACCGGGGAGCTGTTTTTT,CASSLVGRDRTGELFF
.,TRBV6-1,TRBJ1-2,.,TGTGCCAGCAGTGGGGGGGTCGGGGATGTCTATGGCTACACCTTC,CASSGGVGDVYGYTF
.,TRBV18,TRBJ2-7,.,TGTGCCAGCTCACCCGGTTTAACGGGGTTCTACGAGCAGTACTTC,CASSPGLTGFYEQYF